This TCR beta chain stems from a study of T cells in Graves' hyperthyroidism and ophthalmopathy. About this clonotype itself: The antigen remains undetermined.

Hyperthyroidism in the patients, aged 18 to 65, was newly diagnosed and under 2 months in duration. Patients were excluded because of uncontrolled infection, other autoimmune disease, pregnancy or lactation. The CDR3 contains 16 residues. Germline V gives CDR1 SEHNR, CDR2 FQNEAQ (reference sequence). The V end lost 2 bases, the J end lost 5 bases, and 15 bases lay between the germline ends. Study results and caveats: Appearing also in blood were most of the thyroid clonotypes expanded above 0.001.

Authors of the study amplified TCR beta CDR3 regions from RNA transcripts. The primer set for the first-round RT-PCR of the TCR CDR3 was HTBI. TCRdb passed the multiplex PCR reads through MiXCR, listing each CDR3 protein once. Among hundreds of thousands of distinct CDR3 sequences listed, approximately 19% were seen once. V is TRBV7-9 and J is TRBJ2-2; D is possibly TRBD2 (5 bases). The specimen was blood. The receptor was isolated from a woman between 50 and 59 years old with Graves' hyperthyroidism that later progressed to Graves' ophthalmopathy. CDR3 in DNA: TGTGCCAGCAGCTTATTGGGCAGAGCGGTGACCGGGGAGCTGTTTTTT. It translates to CASSLLGRAVTGELFF.